The 29 T cell receptor beta chains in this list originate from one sample, sequenced in a study of HIV-infected patients and healthy controls. cDNA was made from about 510 ng RNA using alpha and beta constant primers. Using multiplexing indices, alpha and beta chain libraries were generated apart by chain-specific third strand synthesis. One entry per CDR3 protein, called by TCRdb with MiXCR from the 5' RACE reads. The repertoire holds around 7,400 distinct CDR3 sequences, with about a tenth as singletons. All unsorted peripheral T cells were captured because whole blood was used without fractionation. The sample was blood, taken before antiretroviral therapy. These receptors were taken from an adult with HIV infection.

A remark on this clonotype: This clone may be a read error of a much larger clone one base away. This chain connects TRBV6-2 or TRBV6-3 to TRBJ2-5; perhaps TRBD1 as D (5 bases). There are 16 residues in the CDR3. V gave up 4 bases and J gave up 3 bases, with 18 bases separating them. Germline V gene data show CDR1 as MNHEY and CDR2 as SVGEGT. CDR3 protein: CASSCSLDTEEETQYF. The DNA for the CDR3 is TGTGCCAGCAGTTGCAGCCTGGACACAGAGGAAGAGACCCAGTACTTC.

This clonotype was observed a single time. The chain carries TRBV30 and TRBJ1-1; the D is unclear. V was clipped by 4 bases and J by 7 bases, with 10 bases between them. The CDR3 is 11 residues long. The germline CDR1 and CDR2 sequences are GTSNPN and SVGIG (reference sequence). CDR3 residues: CAWTRSGEAFF. The CDR3 DNA is TGTGCCTGGACCAGGAGTGGTGAAGCTTTCTTT.

This clonotype was seen ten or more times. This chain connects TRBV5-1 to TRBJ2-4, with TRBD1 matching over 9 bases. The CDR3 loop spans 17 amino acids. Germline CDR1 is SGHRS and CDR2 is YFSETQ. V trimming: 0 bases; J trimming: 2 bases; junction bases outside the gene matches: 6. As DNA, the CDR3 is TGCGCCAGCAGCTTGGACTACAGGGGGCTGACCAAAAACATTCAGTACTTC. This encodes CASSLDYRGLTKNIQYF.

The chain couples TRBV20-1 to TRBJ2-1; D ambiguous. There are 13 residues in the CDR3. Trimming removed 5 bases from V and 4 bases from J, with 12 bases in between. The germline V gene has CDR1 DFQATT and CDR2 SNEGSKA (reference sequence). CDR3 protein: CSAPPPTYNEQFF. The CDR3 DNA reads TGCAGTGCTCCCCCCCCCACATACAATGAGCAGTTCTTC.

This clonotype is medium-sized (0.01 to 0.1%). The genes are TRBV12-3 or TRBV12-4 and TRBJ2-7, with D tentatively TRBD1 (6 bases). The CDR3 has 15 residues. Trimming shortened V by 5 bases and J by 3 bases, and 17 bases separated the two germline ends. Here the CDR3 DNA reads TGTGCCAGCAGTCCCGGGGCAGGGGCTGGCTACGAGCAGTACTTC. It translates to CASSPGAGAGYEQYF.

A few counts support this clonotype. V is TRBV9 and J is TRBJ2-1; weak D call: TRBD1 (6 bases). This CDR3 is 16 amino acids long. Germline V gene lookup returns CDR1 SGDLS and CDR2 YYNGEE. Trimming left V 4 bases short and J 4 bases short, with 18 bases between. CDR3 region: CASSKTGTTLYNEQFF. The CDR3 DNA is TGTGCCAGCAGCAAAACCGGGACAACCCTTTACAATGAGCAGTTCTTC.

This clonotype was detected only a few times. The J gene is TRBJ1-6, the V gene TRBV6-5; possibly TRBD1 for D (5 bases). The CDR3 runs 14 residues. In germline, CDR1 is MNHEY, CDR2 SVGAGI. Trimming removed 6 bases from V and 9 bases from J, with 15 bases in between. The CDR3 region is CASRGPPGGSPLHF. The CDR3, as DNA: TGTGCCAGCAGGGGCCCTCCGGGGGGTTCACCCCTCCACTTT.

By share, this clonotype ranks as medium-sized (0.01 to 0.1%). This chain joins TRBV3-1 and TRBJ1-2; no clear D. Trimming took off 0 bases at V and 8 bases at J, with 10 bases between the two ends. This CDR3 is 13 amino acids long. Germline V CDR1 and CDR2: LGHDT, YNNKEL (reference sequence). CDR3 region: CASSQDEGMGYTF. The CDR3 DNA reads TGTGCCAGCAGCCAAGATGAAGGGATGGGCTACACCTTC.

This clonotype was seen many times. This chain connects TRBV28 to TRBJ2-7; 8 positions agree with TRBD2. V lost 1 base, J lost 6 bases, and 8 bases stayed unmatched. The germline CDR1 and CDR2 sequences are MDHEN and SYDVKM. The CDR3 length is 15 residues. CDR3 in amino acids: CASSLLTGGLSEQYF. CDR3 nucleotide sequence: TGTGCCAGCAGTTTATTGACGGGAGGGTTGTCCGAGCAGTACTTC.

There are many counts of this clonotype. The V call is TRBV5-1, the J call TRBJ2-1, with 8 bases lining up with TRBD2. CDR3 length: 14 residues. Per germline, CDR1 SGHRS and CDR2 YFSETQ. V shed 1 base and J 3 bases; nucleotides not matched to a gene: 0. This CDR3 reads CASSLTSGYNEQFF. Written as DNA, the CDR3 is TGCGCCAGCAGCTTGACTAGCGGCTACAATGAGCAGTTCTTC.

There are many counts of this clonotype. V usage is TRBV6-1 and J usage is TRBJ1-1; D is unresolved. The germline V gene has CDR1 MNHNS and CDR2 SASEGT. CDR3 length: 16 residues. Deletions cut 7 bases from V and 4 bases from J, with 22 bases between. CDR3 protein: CASTLQRHPLRTEAFF. The CDR3 DNA follows: TGTGCCAGCACCCTTCAAAGACACCCCTTACGCACTGAAGCTTTCTTT.

This clonotype was seen at least ten times. The V gene is TRBV5-1, the J gene TRBJ2-1; D may be TRBD1 or TRBD2 (5 bases each). The CDR3 spans 14 residues. Germline V CDR1 and CDR2: SGHRS, YFSETQ. Trimming pared 1 base from V and 8 bases from J, leaving 13 bases between. CDR3 region: CASSLIGGVHEQFF. The CDR3 region has the DNA TGCGCCAGCAGCTTGATTGGGGGAGTCCATGAGCAGTTCTTC.

This chain uses TRBV3-1 with TRBJ1-1; tentative D call: TRBD1 (5 bases). The CDR3 has 14 amino acids. Looked up from germline, CDR1 is LGHDT and CDR2 is YNNKEL (reference sequence). Trimming cost V 0 bases and J 2 bases, with 7 bases left between them. This chain's CDR3 is CASSQEQVNTEAFF. In DNA form, the CDR3 reads TGTGCCAGCAGCCAAGAACAGGTTAACACTGAAGCTTTCTTT.

This clonotype is categorized as medium-sized. The rearrangement joins TRBV2 to TRBJ1-1, with D unclear. The CDR3 consists of 13 residues. Germline CDR1 reads SNHLY; CDR2 reads FYNNEI. Trimming removed 4 bases from V and 1 base from J, with 7 bases in between. The CDR3 protein is CASSVEGNTEAFF. Written as DNA, the CDR3 is TGTGCCAGCAGTGTAGAGGGGAACACTGAAGCTTTCTTT.

This clonotype came up many times. The chain employs TRBV7-2 and TRBJ2-3; 9 bases map to TRBD2. V shed 0 bases, J shed 5 bases, and the junction held 0 bases outside the gene matches. Germline lookup yields CDR1 SGHTA and CDR2 FQGNSA. The CDR3 is 14 residues long. The CDR3 sequence is CASSLALAGDTQYF. CDR3 bases: TGTGCCAGCAGCTTAGCACTAGCGGGAGATACGCAGTATTTT.

This clonotype was detected many times. V is TRBV12-3 or TRBV12-4 and J is TRBJ2-3; D call uncertain. Deletions cut 3 bases from V and 1 base from J, with 14 bases between. The CDR3 loop spans 16 amino acids. In DNA form, the CDR3 reads TGTGCCAGCAGTTTCCAGGCTCGAGGAGGCACAGATACGCAGTATTTT. Its protein product is CASSFQARGGTDTQYF.

This clonotype appeared many times. The chain links TRBV7-2 to TRBJ2-7; 8 nucleotides agree with TRBD2. CDR1 is SGHTA, CDR2 FQGNSA, per germline. V dropped 1 base and J dropped 2; count of bases not matched to a gene: 16. The CDR3 sequence is 19 residues long. CDR3 amino acids: CASSLDSMPWTSTAYEQYF. As DNA, the CDR3 is TGTGCCAGCAGCTTAGACAGTATGCCTTGGACTAGCACGGCCTACGAGCAGTACTTC.

This chain connects TRBV20-1 to TRBJ1-2; D is undetermined. The CDR3 extends over 13 amino acids. V lost 3 bases, J lost 1 base, and 9 bases lay in between. Germline CDR1 DFQATT, CDR2 SNEGSKA (reference sequence). In DNA, the CDR3 is TGCAGTGCTAGTGAACAGAGTAACTATGGCTACACCTTC. It specifies CSASEQSNYGYTF.

This clonotype was counted many times. The CDR3 DNA sequence: TGTGCCAGCAGTCCCCGTGAGGCAGATACGCAGTATTTT. Translation gives CASSPREADTQYF. This chain connects TRBV27 to TRBJ2-3; D is undetermined. This CDR3 contains 13 residues. Germline V gene sequence: CDR1 MNHEY, CDR2 SMNVEV (reference sequence). Trimming removed 5 bases from V and 4 bases from J, with 10 bases in between.

This clonotype was observed many times. The chain is built from TRBV20-1 and TRBJ2-7; 9 positions match TRBD2. Germline values: CDR1 DFQATT, CDR2 SNEGSKA (reference sequence). V was pared by 0 bases and J by 3 bases, with 6 bases of the junction left unmatched. The CDR3 is 15 amino acids. This chain's CDR3 is CSARELAGAIYEQYF. CDR3 nucleotides: TGCAGTGCTAGAGAGTTAGCGGGAGCAATCTACGAGCAGTACTTC.

This clonotype ranks as medium-sized. This chain uses TRBV28 with TRBJ1-1; D might be TRBD1 (6 bases). CDR1 MDHEN and CDR2 SYDVKM come from the germline V gene. CDR3 length: 16 amino acids. Trimming cost V 3 bases and J 0 bases, with 14 bases left between them. For the CDR3, the DNA is TGTGCCAGCAGTTTGAGGGACACGCGCATGAACACTGAAGCTTTCTTT. It yields the protein CASSLRDTRMNTEAFF.

Judged by abundance, this clonotype is medium-sized. The chain is built from TRBV4-1 and TRBJ2-7, with a possible D match to TRBD2 (5 bases). This CDR3 contains 15 residues. Trimming took off 6 bases at V and 4 bases at J, with 19 bases between the two ends. Germline V lookup: CDR1 MGHRA, CDR2 YSYEKL. CDR3 in amino acids: CASSRGLPQRYEQYF. The CDR3 DNA sequence: TGCGCCAGCAGTAGAGGGCTACCCCAAAGATACGAGCAGTACTTC.

This CDR3 is CASSPWGGWENQPQHF. CDR3 coding DNA: TGTGCCAGCAGTCCCTGGGGTGGGTGGGAAAATCAGCCCCAGCATTTT. The chain carries TRBV7-2 and TRBJ1-5; D remains unclear. V lost 6 bases to trimming and J lost 4 bases, with 19 bases between them. Germline V gives CDR1 SGHTA, CDR2 FQGNSA. The CDR3 contains 16 residues.

By share, this clonotype ranks as medium-sized. The J gene is TRBJ2-7, the V gene TRBV7-8; 9 nucleotides match TRBD2. The CDR3 covers 15 residues. Germline V gives CDR1 SGHVS, CDR2 FQNEAQ. V lost 2 bases, J lost 7 bases, and 9 bases stayed unmatched. Written as DNA, the CDR3 is TGTGCCAGCAGCTTAACAGGAGCGGGAGGAAGTGAGCAGTACTTC. This sequence encodes CASSLTGAGGSEQYF.

This clonotype rates as medium-sized (0.01 to 0.1%). The chain is built from TRBV27 and TRBJ2-5; TRBD1 matches at 9 bases. The CDR3 has 15 residues. After removal of 6 bases from V and 5 bases from J, the junction contained 10 bases not matched to a gene. Looked up from germline, CDR1 is MNHEY and CDR2 is SMNVEV (reference sequence). The CDR3 nucleotides read TGTGCCAGCAGAACACAGGGGGCCGGCGGGGAGACCCAGTACTTC. Its translation: CASRTQGAGGETQYF.

In this sample, this clonotype turned up many times. This sequence joins TRBV5-1 and TRBJ2-7, with D maybe TRBD1 (5 bases). Germline V gene lookup returns CDR1 SGHRS and CDR2 YFSETQ. This CDR3 comprises 13 residues. V shed 0 bases and J shed 4 bases, with 8 bases lying between them. The DNA of the CDR3 is TGCGCCAGCAGCTTGGAGGGGCTGTACGAGCAGTACTTC. It is translated as CASSLEGLYEQYF. The full variable domain, with the rest looked up from reference TRBV5-1 and TRBJ2-7, is KAGVTQTPRYLIKTRGQQVTLSCSPISGHRSVSWYQQTPGQGLQFLFEYFSETQRNKGNFPGRFSGRQFSNSRSEMNVSTLELGDSALYLCASSLEGLYEQYFGPGTRLTVT.

This clonotype has at least ten counts. The chain carries TRBV7-2 and TRBJ1-5, with D possibly TRBD1 on 6 matching bases. Between the trimmed V and J ends, which lost 1 base and 7 bases, there was a span of 20 bases. This CDR3 contains 17 residues. Per the germline V gene, CDR1 is SGHTA and CDR2 is FQGNSA. CDR3 in amino acids: CASSLGQGSGASQPQHF. Here the CDR3 DNA reads TGTGCCAGCAGCTTAGGTCAGGGGAGTGGGGCCAGCCAGCCCCAGCATTTT.

By proportion, this clonotype is medium-sized (0.01 to 0.1%). V is TRBV6-5 and J is TRBJ1-1; possibly TRBD1 for D (6 bases). Germline loops: CDR1 MNHEY, CDR2 SVGAGI. The CDR3 loop spans 14 amino acids. Trimming shortened V by 7 bases and J by 1 base, and 13 bases separated the two germline ends. The DNA for the CDR3 is TGTGCCAGCAATCGGGCAGGGGCGAACACTGAAGCTTTCTTT. It is translated as CASNRAGANTEAFF.

The rearrangement uses TRBV7-9 and TRBJ1-5; 9 positions agree with TRBD1. The CDR3 sequence is 19 residues long. CDR1 and CDR2 from the germline V gene are SEHNR and FQNEAQ (reference sequence). With 4 bases clipped from V and 0 bases from J, the junction kept 13 bases outside the gene matches. The CDR3 bases are TGTGCCAGCAGCTCCGGAGGACAGGGGCTCCTGCATAGCAATCAGCCCCAGCATTTT. It translates to CASSSGGQGLLHSNQPQHF.